The 16 T cell receptor beta chains below were found in one sample sequenced in a study of blood T cells in healthy people across ages. A second about 7 to 12 cycle PCR used barcoded and J-beta primers. TCRdb reprocessed the 5' RACE reads via MiXCR and lists one record per CDR3 protein. The sample yields approximately 1.5 million distinct CDR3 sequences, about 31% seen once. The material sequenced was blood. The receptors stem from a young woman in good health.

This chain joins TRBV27 and TRBJ1-2, with D possibly being TRBD1 (5 bases). The ends were cut back, 2 bases at V and 4 bases at J, with 14 bases in the middle. The CDR3 totals 15 residues. In germline, CDR1 is MNHEY, CDR2 SMNVEV (reference sequence). The CDR3 here is CASSLGADLSYGYTF. CDR3 sequence (DNA): TGTGCCAGCAGTTTAGGGGCAGATCTATCCTATGGCTACACCTTC.

The table lists this clonotype with a count of one. J is TRBJ2-2 and V is TRBV30, with D maybe TRBD1 (6 bases). The V end was cut by 2 bases, the J end by 0 bases, with 19 bases between. The CDR3 covers 18 residues. CDR1 GTSNPN and CDR2 SVGIG come from the germline V gene (reference sequence). The CDR3 region has the DNA TGTGCCTGGAGTTATATTATCCGAGAGGGGGCGAACACCGGGGAGCTGTTTTTT. Its translation: CAWSYIIREGANTGELFF.

There are a few counts of this clonotype. The chain combines TRBV30 with TRBJ2-1; D perhaps matches TRBD1 (5 bases). Per germline, CDR1 GTSNPN and CDR2 SVGIG (reference sequence). The CDR3 is made up of 12 amino acids. Trimming pared 1 base from V and 10 bases from J, leaving 11 bases between. CDR3 residues: CAWSGQPREQFF. The CDR3 bases are TGTGCCTGGAGTGGACAGCCTCGGGAGCAGTTCTTC.

This sequence joins TRBV5-1 and TRBJ1-1; 9 positions match TRBD1. V lost 2 bases to trimming and J lost 11 bases; unmatched junction nucleotides: 7. Germline CDR1 and CDR2: SGHRS and YFSETQ. The length of the CDR3 is 13 residues. The CDR3 reads CASSFGDRAVAFF. DNA for the CDR3: TGCGCCAGCAGCTTTGGGGACAGGGCTGTGGCTTTCTTT.

This clonotype was seen at least ten times. The chain combines TRBV4-2 with TRBJ2-1, with TRBD2 matching 9 bases. The germline gives CDR1 LGHNA, CDR2 YNFKEQ. The CDR3 is made up of 15 amino acids. The ends lost 1 base at V and 8 bases at J; junction bases unmatched: 6. The CDR3 loop reads CASSQVAGDVYEQFF. The CDR3, as DNA: TGTGCCAGCAGCCAAGTAGCGGGAGATGTCTATGAGCAGTTCTTC.

J is TRBJ2-1 and V is TRBV5-1; unclear D gene. Per the germline V gene, CDR1 is SGHRS and CDR2 is YFSETQ. CDR3 size: 15 residues. With 1 base removed from V and 7 bases from J, the gap between germline ends came to 15 bases. This CDR3 is CASSLSGPPRNEQFF. CDR3 DNA: TGCGCCAGCAGCTTGTCTGGTCCTCCCCGGAATGAGCAGTTCTTC.

This chain connects TRBV20-1 to TRBJ2-3; possibly TRBD2 for D (5 bases). Germline lookup yields CDR1 DFQATT and CDR2 SNEGSKA (reference sequence). V lost 2 bases to trimming and J lost 0 bases, with 12 bases between them. CDR3 size: 15 residues. This CDR3 is CSARSLALSTDTQYF. The CDR3 DNA reads as TGCAGTGCTAGATCCCTAGCCCTGAGCACAGATACGCAGTATTTT.

This clonotype was recorded a few times. The chain has TRBV4-1 and TRBJ1-1; 9 bases align to TRBD1. Trimming took 4 bases from V and 1 from J; bases not matched to a gene: 4. Germline V gene data show CDR1 as MGHRA and CDR2 as YSYEKL. The CDR3 consists of 15 residues. CDR3 loop: CASSRTGGANTEAFF. The CDR3 DNA reads as TGCGCCAGCAGCCGAACAGGGGGCGCGAACACTGAAGCTTTCTTT.

CDR3 coding DNA: TGTGCCAGCAGCCAGGGCCTAGTAGAGTACAATGAGCAGTTCTTC. Amino acid sequence: CASSQGLVEYNEQFF. V is TRBV3-1 and J is TRBJ2-1; D call uncertain. Germline CDR1 reads LGHDT; CDR2 reads YNNKEL (reference sequence). Between the trimmed V and J ends, which lost 3 bases and 4 bases, there was a span of 13 bases. This CDR3 spans 15 amino acids.

Comment on this clonotype: Being one base from a much bigger clone, this may be a read error. V usage is TRBV20-1 and J usage is TRBJ2-7; no clear D gene. Germline V CDR1 and CDR2: DFQATT, SNEGSKA (reference sequence). V shed 6 bases and J shed 7 bases, with 13 bases lying between them. CDR3 size: 11 residues. The CDR3 loop is CSARRQFEQYF. The CDR3 coding sequence is TGCAGTGCGCGAAGACAATTTGAGCAGTACTTC.

The chain recombines TRBV20-1 with TRBJ1-5; 10 bases are a match to TRBD1. Trimming cost V 5 bases and J 0 bases; bases outside gene matches: 16. Germline-derived CDR1 and CDR2 are DFQATT and SNEGSKA (reference sequence). This CDR3 is built from 19 residues. CDR3 sequence (DNA): TGCAGTGCTTACCCGGGACAGGGGAATGGCCCTTATAGCAATCAGCCCCAGCATTTT. Encoded protein: CSAYPGQGNGPYSNQPQHF.

The CDR3 bases are TGCAGTGCCCTTGGACTAAGCGGGGGGGCGCGGGATACGCAGTATTTT. Protein product: CSALGLSGGARDTQYF. V gene TRBV20-1 combines with J gene TRBJ2-3, with 10 nucleotides matching TRBD2. Germline values: CDR1 DFQATT, CDR2 SNEGSKA (reference sequence). The V segment lost 6 bases and the J segment 6 bases; nucleotides outside the gene matches: 15. The CDR3 spans 16 residues.

The V call is TRBV6-2 or TRBV6-3, the J call TRBJ2-3; 8 bases match TRBD1. Unmatched junction bases numbered 12, after V lost 5 bases and J lost 8 bases. Germline values: CDR1 MNHEY, CDR2 SVGEGT. The CDR3 runs 15 residues. For the CDR3, the DNA is TGTGCCAGCAGTGCCGGACAGGGCCTCCGGTCTACGCAGTATTTT. It encodes CASSAGQGLRSTQYF.

This clonotype was detected ten times or more. The V call is TRBV27, the J call TRBJ2-7; the match to TRBD2 covers 10 bases. Unmatched junction bases numbered 5, after V lost 2 bases and J lost 1 base. This CDR3 contains 16 residues. Per germline, CDR1 MNHEY and CDR2 SMNVEV (reference sequence). For the CDR3, the DNA is TGTGCCAGCAGTTTAGCTAGCGGGAGATCGTCCTACGAGCAGTACTTC. Amino acids: CASSLASGRSSYEQYF.

This clonotype was observed a handful of times. The genes are TRBV20-1 and TRBJ2-2; 12 bases agree with TRBD2. The germline V gene has CDR1 DFQATT and CDR2 SNEGSKA (reference sequence). Losses at the gene ends were 3 bases for V and 1 base for J; bases not matched to a gene: 3. The CDR3 has 16 residues. The CDR3 coding sequence is TGCAGTGCTAGGACTAGCGGGGGCGTGAACACCGGGGAGCTGTTTTTT. The encoded protein is CSARTSGGVNTGELFF.

V gene TRBV12-3 or TRBV12-4 combines with J gene TRBJ2-1, with 9 bases lining up with TRBD2. V lost 7 bases, J lost 10 bases, and 11 bases stayed unmatched. The CDR3 is 14 residues long. The CDR3 is CASTSSGIKKEQFF. The CDR3 coding sequence is TGTGCCAGCACCTCTAGCGGGATAAAAAAGGAGCAGTTCTTC.